Reported below is one T cell receptor beta chain. Its antigen is still unknown. Until they underwent thyroid surgery, no patient had received any treatment. Source study methods: Clinicopathological groups supplied CDR3 differences that were used to build a distant-metastasis classifier for papillary thyroid cancer. TCRdb reprocessed the PCR reads via MiXCR. These V and J calls originate from TCRdb's pipeline instead of the authors' own analysis. The repertoire has roughly 20,000 clones, approximately 40% of them found once; the top ten carry 29%. These data belong to a study of metastatic and nonmetastatic thyroid tumors. Across the whole study: Where malignant and benign thyroid patients were concerned, repertoires were compared across blood and tumor or nodule tissue.

V dropped 1 base and J dropped 11; count of bases not matched to a gene: 5. The germline gives CDR1 DFQATT, CDR2 SNEGSKA (reference sequence). The CDR3 has 12 amino acids. General study findings and limits: According to reports, the diversity of TCR beta was significantly higher in malignant thyroid tumors than in benign nodules, and this held in both blood and tumor samples.

Sequenced sample: tumor tissue. The V gene is TRBV20-1, the J gene TRBJ1-3; 7 bases fit TRBD1. The origin of this receptor is a female donor with papillary thyroid cancer or a benign thyroid nodule (not recorded which). Some clones in this sample may be carry-over from other donors' samples. CDR3 amino acids: CSARAEQGSIYF. CDR3 sequence (DNA): TGCAGTGCTAGAGCGGAACAGGGGTCCATATATTTT.